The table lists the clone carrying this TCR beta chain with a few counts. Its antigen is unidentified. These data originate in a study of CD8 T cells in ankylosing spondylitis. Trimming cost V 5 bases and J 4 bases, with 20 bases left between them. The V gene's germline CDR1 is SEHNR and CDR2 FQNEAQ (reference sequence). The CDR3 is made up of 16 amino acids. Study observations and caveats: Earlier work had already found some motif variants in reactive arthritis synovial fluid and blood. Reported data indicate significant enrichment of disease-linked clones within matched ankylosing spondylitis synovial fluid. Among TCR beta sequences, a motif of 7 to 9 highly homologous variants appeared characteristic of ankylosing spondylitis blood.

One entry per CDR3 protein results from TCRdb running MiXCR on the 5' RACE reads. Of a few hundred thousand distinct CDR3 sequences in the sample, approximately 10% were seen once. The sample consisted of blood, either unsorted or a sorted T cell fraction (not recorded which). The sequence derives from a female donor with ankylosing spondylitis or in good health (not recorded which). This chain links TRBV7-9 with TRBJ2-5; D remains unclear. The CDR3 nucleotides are TGTGCCAGCAGCGGCGAAGGCCAGAACTCCTTAGAGACCCAGTACTTC. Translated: CASSGEGQNSLETQYF.